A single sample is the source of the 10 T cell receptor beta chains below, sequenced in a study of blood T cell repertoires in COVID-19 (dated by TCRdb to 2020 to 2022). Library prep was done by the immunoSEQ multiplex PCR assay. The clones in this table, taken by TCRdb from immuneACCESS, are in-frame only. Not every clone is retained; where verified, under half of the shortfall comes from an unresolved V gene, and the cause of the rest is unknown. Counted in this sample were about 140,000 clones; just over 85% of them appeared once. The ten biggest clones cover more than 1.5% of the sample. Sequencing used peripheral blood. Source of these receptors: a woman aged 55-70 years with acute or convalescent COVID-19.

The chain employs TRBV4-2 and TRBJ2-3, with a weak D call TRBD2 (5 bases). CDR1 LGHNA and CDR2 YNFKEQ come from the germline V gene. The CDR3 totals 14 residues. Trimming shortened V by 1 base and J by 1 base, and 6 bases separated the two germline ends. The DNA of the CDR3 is TGTGCCAGCAGCCAAGTCGGGGGCACAGATACGCAGTATTTT. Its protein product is CASSQVGGTDTQYF.

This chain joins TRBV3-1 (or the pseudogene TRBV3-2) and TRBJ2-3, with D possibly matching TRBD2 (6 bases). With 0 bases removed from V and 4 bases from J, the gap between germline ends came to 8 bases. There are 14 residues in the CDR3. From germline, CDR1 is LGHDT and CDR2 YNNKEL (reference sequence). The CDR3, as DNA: TGTGCCAGCAGCCAAGAACTAGCCTCAGATACGCAGTATTTT. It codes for CASSQELASDTQYF.

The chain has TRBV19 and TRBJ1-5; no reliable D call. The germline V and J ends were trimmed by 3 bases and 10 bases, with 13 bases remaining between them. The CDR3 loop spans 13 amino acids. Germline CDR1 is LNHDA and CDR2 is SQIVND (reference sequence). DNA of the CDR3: TGTGCCAGTAGTATCGGAGTCGATTCCCCCCAGCATTTT. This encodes CASSIGVDSPQHF.

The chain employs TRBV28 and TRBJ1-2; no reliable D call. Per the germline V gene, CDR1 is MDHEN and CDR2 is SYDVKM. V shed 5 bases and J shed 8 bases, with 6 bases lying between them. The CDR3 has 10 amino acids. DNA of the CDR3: TGTGCCAGCAGTGATAGCGGCTACACCTTC. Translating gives CASSDSGYTF.

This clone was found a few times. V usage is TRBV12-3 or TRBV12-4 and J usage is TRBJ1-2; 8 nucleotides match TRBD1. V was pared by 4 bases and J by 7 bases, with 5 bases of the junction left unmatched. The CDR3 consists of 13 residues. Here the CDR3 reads CASSWDRYGGYTF. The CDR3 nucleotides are TGTGCCAGCAGTTGGGACAGGTACGGTGGCTACACCTTC.

In DNA, the CDR3 is TGTGCCAGCAGCGAGGGGGGACAGCCGTCCTATGGCTACACCTTC. It is translated as CASSEGGQPSYGYTF. The chain combines TRBV11-2 with TRBJ1-2; 7 bases are a match to TRBD1. With V trimmed by 5 bases and J by 4 bases, 10 bases remained unmatched. The CDR3 totals 15 residues. The germline V gene has CDR1 SGHAT and CDR2 FQNNGV.

CDR3 protein: CASGRQGRTEAFF. For the CDR3, the DNA is TGTGCTAGTGGTCGACAGGGACGGACTGAAGCTTTCTTT. The V and J genes are TRBV12-5 and TRBJ1-1; 7 nucleotides match TRBD1. The CDR3 spans 13 residues. Germline lookup yields CDR1 LGHNT and CDR2 FRNRAP. The ends lost 5 bases at V and 5 bases at J; junction bases unmatched: 5.

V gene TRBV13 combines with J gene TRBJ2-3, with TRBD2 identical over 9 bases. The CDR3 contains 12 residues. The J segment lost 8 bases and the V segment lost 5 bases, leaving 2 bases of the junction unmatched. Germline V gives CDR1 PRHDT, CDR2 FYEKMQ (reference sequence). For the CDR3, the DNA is TGTGCCAGCAGCCTACTAGCGGGTACGCAGTATTTT. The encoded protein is CASSLLAGTQYF.

The CDR3 region has the DNA TGTGCCTGGAGTGTATGGGACGGAGGGGATGAGGGCTACACCTTC. Its protein is CAWSVWDGGDEGYTF. The chain has TRBV30 and TRBJ1-2, with a possible D match to TRBD1 (5 bases). Germline loops: CDR1 GTSNPN, CDR2 SVGIG (reference sequence). Trimming left V 0 bases short and J 8 bases short, with 19 bases between. This CDR3 comprises 15 residues.

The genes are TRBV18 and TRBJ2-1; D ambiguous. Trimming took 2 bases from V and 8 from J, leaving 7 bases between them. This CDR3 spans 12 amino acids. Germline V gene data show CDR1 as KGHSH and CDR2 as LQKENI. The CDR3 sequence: CASSPDRDEQFF. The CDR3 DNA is TGTGCCAGCTCACCAGATCGGGATGAGCAGTTCTTC.